One sample yielded the 9 T cell receptor beta chains listed below, sequenced in a study of beta chain features in type 1 diabetes. Every bit of the isolated RNA underwent reverse transcription, so sequencing read expressed TCRB transcripts. Sequenced by immunoSEQ multiplex PCR; TCRdb stores in-frame clones only, minus some. The sample yields 400,000 to 450,000 clones, around 13% seen once. The material sequenced was naive CD4+ T cells from blood. Receptors were obtained from a man aged 30 to 39 in good health.

V gene TRBV7-2 combines with J gene TRBJ2-5; 10 nucleotides align to TRBD1. Germline V gives CDR1 SGHTA, CDR2 FQGNSA. The CDR3 runs 15 residues. Trimming removed 4 bases from V and 6 bases from J; junction bases left unmatched: 8. The CDR3 reads CASSSLTGGGKTQYF. The CDR3 nucleotides are TGTGCCAGCAGCTCGTTGACAGGGGGCGGGAAGACCCAGTACTTC.

This clone was seen a handful of times. The chain employs TRBV6-1 and TRBJ2-3, with D perhaps given as TRBD1 or TRBD2 (5 bases each). CDR1 and CDR2 from the germline V gene are MNHNS and SASEGT. CDR3 length: 14 amino acids. V was cut by 6 bases and J by 6 bases, with 16 bases left in between. This CDR3 is CASSEEAGIDTQYF. In DNA form, the CDR3 reads TGTGCCAGCAGCGAGGAGGCAGGGATTGATACGCAGTATTTT.

This clone was observed a handful of times. This chain uses TRBV6-5 with TRBJ1-1; no definite D call. Germline CDR1 MNHEY, CDR2 SVGAGI. This CDR3 comprises 14 residues. The V end was cut by 1 base, the J end by 0 bases, with 6 bases between. CDR3 protein: CASSYYRMNTEAFF. CDR3 sequence (DNA): TGTGCCAGCAGTTACTACCGAATGAACACTGAAGCTTTCTTT.

This clone was counted a few times. The V call is TRBV29-1, the J call TRBJ1-5; D is unresolved. CDR1 and CDR2 (germline): SQVTM, ANQGSEA. V was clipped by 6 bases and J by 7 bases, with 16 bases between them. This CDR3 spans 13 amino acids. CDR3 loop: CSVQDRSDQPQHF. CDR3 coding DNA: TGCAGCGTCCAAGACCGTTCTGACCAGCCCCAGCATTTT.

The chain recombines TRBV27 with TRBJ2-3, with D possibly matching TRBD2 (5 bases). V lost 7 bases to trimming and J lost 3 bases, with 17 bases between them. Germline CDR1 is MNHEY and CDR2 is SMNVEV (reference sequence). This CDR3 is 15 amino acids long. The CDR3 sequence is CASTRAGVRTDTQYF. Written as DNA, the CDR3 is TGTGCCAGCACCAGAGCCGGGGTCAGGACAGATACGCAGTATTTT.

This chain uses TRBV6-6 with TRBJ2-5; 8 nucleotides line up with TRBD1. The CDR3 loop spans 14 amino acids. V lost 0 bases and J lost 4; bases outside the gene matches: 1. Germline CDR1 and CDR2: MNHNY and SVGAGI (reference sequence). The CDR3 reads CASSYSGQGETQYF. In DNA form, the CDR3 reads TGTGCCAGCAGTTACTCTGGACAGGGAGAGACCCAGTACTTC.

V usage is TRBV7-3 and J usage is TRBJ1-1, with 9 bases identical to TRBD1. The CDR3 totals 15 residues. Germline loops: CDR1 SGHTA, CDR2 FQGTGA. V was pared by 5 bases and J by 8 bases, with 12 bases of the junction left unmatched. The CDR3 protein is CASSRLPGQGFEAFF. The CDR3 DNA reads TGTGCCAGCAGCCGATTACCGGGACAGGGTTTCGAAGCTTTCTTT.

This clone was detected a few times. The chain couples TRBV2 to TRBJ2-7; 7 bases are shared with TRBD2. With 11 bases clipped from V and 3 bases from J, the junction kept 10 bases outside the gene matches. There are 13 residues in the CDR3. Germline CDR1 and CDR2: SNHLY and FYNNEI. CDR3 sequence: CAGRGEGVYEQYF. CDR3 bases: TGTGCCGGGAGGGGTGAGGGTGTCTACGAGCAGTACTTC.

This clone was observed a few times. This rearrangement joins TRBV19 to TRBJ1-1; D call uncertain. V lost 3 bases and J lost 4, with 12 bases in between. The V gene's germline CDR1 is LNHDA and CDR2 SQIVND (reference sequence). The CDR3 has 14 residues. The CDR3 sequence: CASSMTRAATEAFF. The CDR3, as DNA: TGTGCCAGTAGTATGACTAGGGCGGCCACTGAAGCTTTCTTT.